This T cell receptor (beta chain) was retrieved from a study of cytomegalovirus exposure and HLA in healthy donors. Remarks on this clone: Its antigen is undetermined.

The CDR3 is 13 amino acids. Germline trimming cut 4 bases from V and 8 bases from J; bases unmatched to any gene: 6. The germline gives CDR1 SQVTM, CDR2 ANQGSEA. Use of 60 Vbeta and 13 Jbeta primers characterized the PCR. Some clones are missing from TCRdb's copy, which holds only in-frame ones; the method was immunoSEQ multiplex PCR. The sample lists a few hundred thousand clones, around 81% occurring once. Study-level results: Reports indicate that TCR beta sequences accurately predicted the HLA-A and HLA-B alleles of most subjects. Certain indistinguishable V segments, among them TRBV6-2 and TRBV6-3, were excluded. Presence/absence analyses assumed roughly uniform sequencing depth across donors.

The sequencing input was PBMCs. This clonotype was obtained from a woman between 50 and 59 years old in good health and CMV-seropositive. J is TRBJ1-2 and V is TRBV29-1; the match to TRBD1 covers 11 bases. The CDR3 nucleotides read TGCAGCGTTGCGGACAGGGGGCGGGAGGGCTACACCTTC. Protein product: CSVADRGREGYTF.